This entry lists 3 T cell receptor beta chains sequenced from one sample in a study of vaccination effects on CD4 cells after COVID-19. Produced via immunoSEQ multiplex PCR; TCRdb's table is partial and in-frame only. In the table there are 37,000 or so clones, around 71% of which are singletons. The antigens for these receptors are not known. Culture lasted around eleven days before CD4+ T cell isolation. It was two doses of either the BNT162b2 or mRNA-1273 vaccine that participants received. Material: CD4+ T cells from PBMCs cultured without peptide, obtained after COVID-19 vaccination. The receptors derive from a human donor who received a COVID-19 vaccine.

The chain uses TRBV18 and TRBJ1-2, with D unresolved. Per germline, CDR1 KGHSH and CDR2 LQKENI. Trimming stripped 3 bases from V and 2 bases from J, with 7 bases between. This CDR3 comprises 13 residues. The CDR3 loop reads CASSPDENYGYTF. In nucleotides, the CDR3 is TGTGCCAGCTCACCGGACGAAAACTATGGCTACACCTTC. The full variable domain, with the rest looked up from reference TRBV18 and TRBJ1-2, is NAGVMQNPRHLVRRRGQEARLRCSPMKGHSHVYWYRQLPEEGLKFMVYLQKENIIDESGMPKERFSAEFPKEGPSILRIQQVVRGDSAAYFCASSPDENYGYTFGSGTRLTVV.

The chain combines TRBV14 with TRBJ1-2; D is perhaps TRBD1 (6 bases). Germline CDR1 reads SGHDN; CDR2 reads FVKESK. V was trimmed by 1 base and J by 5 bases, leaving 26 bases between them. The CDR3 runs 19 residues. The DNA of the CDR3 is TGTGCCAGCAGCCAAGTGCCACCCGTTTTTGCCGGGGGGCTGTATGGCTACACCTTC. This translates into CASSQVPPVFAGGLYGYTF.

This chain connects TRBV10-3 to TRBJ1-2, with 11 bases lining up with TRBD1. Germline CDR1 and CDR2: ENHRY and SYGVKD. The CDR3 length is 16 residues. V trimming: 6 bases; J trimming: 2 bases; junction bases outside the gene matches: 8. The CDR3 loop reads CAIRPGQGVTNYGYTF. The CDR3, as DNA: TGTGCCATCAGACCGGGACAGGGGGTGACGAACTATGGCTACACCTTC.